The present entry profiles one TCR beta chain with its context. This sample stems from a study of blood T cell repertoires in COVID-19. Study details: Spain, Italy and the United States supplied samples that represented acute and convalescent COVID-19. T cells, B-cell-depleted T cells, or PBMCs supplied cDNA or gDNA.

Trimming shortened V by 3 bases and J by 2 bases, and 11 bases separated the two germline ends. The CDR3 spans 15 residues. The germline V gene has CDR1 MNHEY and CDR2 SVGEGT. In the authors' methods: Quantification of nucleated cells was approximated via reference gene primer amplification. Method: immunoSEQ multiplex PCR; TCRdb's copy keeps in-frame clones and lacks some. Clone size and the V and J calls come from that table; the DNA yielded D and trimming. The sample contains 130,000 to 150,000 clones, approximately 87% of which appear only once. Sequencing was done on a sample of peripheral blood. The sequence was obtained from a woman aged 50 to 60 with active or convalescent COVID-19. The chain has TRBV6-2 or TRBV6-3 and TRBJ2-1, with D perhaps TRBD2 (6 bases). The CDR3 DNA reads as TGTGCCAGCAGTTATTTTAGCGGAGCCTACAATGAGCAGTTCTTC. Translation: CASSYFSGAYNEQFF.